This note documents a single T cell receptor beta chain sequence. Its specificity is not known. Likely shared infections and vaccines: all three twin pairs were reared together. The data were obtained in a study of identical twins' blood T cells. Overall study findings and caveats: Twin repertoire similarity may partly reflect shared environment. Twins shared more top CDR3 clonotypes than unrelated donors did.

In the original analysis: Each library had roughly 2.2 to 4 million CDR3 reads and about 90,000 to nearly 550,000 clonotypes. One entry per CDR3 protein results from TCRdb running MiXCR on the 5' RACE reads. Clone size and V and J calls follow TCRdb, not the original study. The repertoire holds roughly 340,000 distinct CDR3 sequences, with about 28% as singletons. The sequence was obtained from a woman aged 18-55 years in good health. Sequencing was carried out using PBMCs.

This CDR3 is CASKKNKQLTGELFF. The CDR3 nucleotides read TGTGCCAGTAAGAAAAACAAACAACTCACCGGGGAGCTGTTTTTT. The genes are TRBV19 and TRBJ2-2; no clear D gene. CDR3 length equals 15 residues. The V gene's germline CDR1 is LNHDA and CDR2 SQIVND (reference sequence). The V end lost 7 bases, the J end lost 4 bases, and 16 bases lay between the germline ends.